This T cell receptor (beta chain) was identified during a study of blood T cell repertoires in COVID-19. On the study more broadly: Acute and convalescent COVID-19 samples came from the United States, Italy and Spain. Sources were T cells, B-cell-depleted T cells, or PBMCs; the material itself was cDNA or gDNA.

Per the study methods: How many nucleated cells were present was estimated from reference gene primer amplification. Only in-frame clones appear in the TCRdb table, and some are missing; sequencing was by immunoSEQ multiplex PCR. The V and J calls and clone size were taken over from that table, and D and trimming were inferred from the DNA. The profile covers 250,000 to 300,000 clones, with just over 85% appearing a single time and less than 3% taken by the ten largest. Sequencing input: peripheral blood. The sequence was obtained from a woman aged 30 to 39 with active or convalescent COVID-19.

In nucleotides, the CDR3 is TGTGCCAGTAGTATAGGAAGATGGCAGGGGGCCCCACTACAAGAGACCCAGTACTTC. Translated, it gives CASSIGRWQGAPLQETQYF. The chain has TRBV19 and TRBJ2-5, with 8 bases matching TRBD1. The CDR3 is made up of 19 amino acids. Germline V gene data show CDR1 as LNHDA and CDR2 as SQIVND (reference sequence). V dropped 1 base and J dropped 2; count of bases not matched to a gene: 15.